This TCR beta chain came from a study of blood T cell repertoires in COVID-19. Study background: The United States, Italy and Spain were the sources of the acute and convalescent COVID-19 samples. PBMCs, B-cell-depleted T cells, or T cells provided the cDNA or gDNA that made up the material.

Deletions cut 9 bases from V and 1 base from J, with 12 bases between. CDR3 length: 13 amino acids. CDR1 and CDR2 from the germline V gene are SNHLY and FYNNEI. Original handling: The authors estimated nucleated cell counts from reference gene primer amplification. The assay was immunoSEQ multiplex PCR, and TCRdb's table has in-frame clones only and misses some. The V and J calls and clone size are taken from that table; D and trimming were inferred from the DNA. The sample comprises under 350,000 clones, over 75% of which are singletons, and approximately 7.6% rests with the top ten. The rearrangement uses TRBV2 and TRBJ1-1; D call uncertain. Sequencing was done on a sample of peripheral blood. The receptor's source is a human donor in a cohort sampled during active COVID-19. CDR3 protein: CASREEGNTEAFF. CDR3 DNA sequence: TGTGCCAGTAGAGAGGAGGGGAACACTGAAGCTTTCTTT.